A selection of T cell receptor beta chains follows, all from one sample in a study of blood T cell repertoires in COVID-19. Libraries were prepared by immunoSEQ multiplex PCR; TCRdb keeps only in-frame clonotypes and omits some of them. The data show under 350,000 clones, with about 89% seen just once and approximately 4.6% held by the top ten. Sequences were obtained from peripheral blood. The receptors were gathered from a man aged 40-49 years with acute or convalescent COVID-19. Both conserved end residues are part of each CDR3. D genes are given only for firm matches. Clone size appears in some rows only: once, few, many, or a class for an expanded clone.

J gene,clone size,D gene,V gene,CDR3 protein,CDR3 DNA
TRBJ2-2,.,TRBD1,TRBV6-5,CASSSQGAGELFF,TGTGCCAGCAGTTCACAGGGGGCGGGGGAGCTGTTTTTT
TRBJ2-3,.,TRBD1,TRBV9,CASSATDRNTQYF,TGTGCCAGCAGCGCCACGGACAGGAATACGCAGTATTTT
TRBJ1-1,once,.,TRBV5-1,CASNYRNGDTEAFF,TGCGCCAGCAACTACCGGAATGGCGACACTGAAGCTTTCTTT
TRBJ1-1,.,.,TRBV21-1,CASSKDRVTEAFF,TGTGCCAGCAGCAAAGATCGGGTCACTGAAGCTTTCTTT
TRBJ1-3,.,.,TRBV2,CASSEGGAGNTIYF,TGTGCCAGCAGTGAAGGGGGGGCTGGAAACACCATATATTTT
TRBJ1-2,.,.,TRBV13,CASSGSGGYGYTF,TGTGCCAGTTCCGGGTCCGGGGGCTATGGCTACACCTTC
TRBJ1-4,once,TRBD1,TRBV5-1,CASSQGTALNEKLFF,TGCGCCAGCAGCCAGGGGACAGCTCTTAATGAAAAACTGTTTTTT
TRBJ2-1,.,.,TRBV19,CASSALGTLIYNEQFF,TGTGCCAGTAGCGCCCTAGGGACACTCATCTACAATGAGCAGTTCTTC
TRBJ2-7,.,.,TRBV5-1,CASSLTPSYEQYF,TGCGCCAGCAGTTTGACACCTTCCTACGAGCAGTACTTC
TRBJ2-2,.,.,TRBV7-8,CASSLERSGELFF,TGTGCCAGCAGCTTAGAACGGAGCGGGGAGCTGTTTTTT
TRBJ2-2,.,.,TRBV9,CASSPPRAITGELFF,TGTGCCAGCAGCCCCCCCAGGGCCATCACCGGGGAGCTGTTTTTT